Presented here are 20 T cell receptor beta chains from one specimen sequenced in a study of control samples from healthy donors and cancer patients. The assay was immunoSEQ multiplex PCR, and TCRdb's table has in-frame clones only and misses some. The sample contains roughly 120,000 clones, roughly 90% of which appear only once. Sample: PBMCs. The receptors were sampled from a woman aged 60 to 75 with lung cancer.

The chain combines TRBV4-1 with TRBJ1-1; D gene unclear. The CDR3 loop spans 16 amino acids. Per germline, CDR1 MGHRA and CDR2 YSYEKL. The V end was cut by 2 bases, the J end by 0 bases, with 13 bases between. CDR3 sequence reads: CASSQTPGILNTEAFF. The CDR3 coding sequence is TGCGCCAGCAGCCAAACCCCAGGCATTTTGAACACTGAAGCTTTCTTT.

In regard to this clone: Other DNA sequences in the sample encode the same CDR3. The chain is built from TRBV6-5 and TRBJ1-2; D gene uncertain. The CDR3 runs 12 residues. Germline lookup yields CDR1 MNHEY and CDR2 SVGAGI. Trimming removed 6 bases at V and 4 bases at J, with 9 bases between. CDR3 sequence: CASSPGPYGYTF. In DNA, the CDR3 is TGTGCCAGCAGCCCCGGACCCTATGGCTACACCTTC.

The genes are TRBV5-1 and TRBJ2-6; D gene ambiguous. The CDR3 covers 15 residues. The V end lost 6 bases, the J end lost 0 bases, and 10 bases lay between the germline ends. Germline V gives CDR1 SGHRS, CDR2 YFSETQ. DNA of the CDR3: TGCGCCAGCACCCTATGGTCCTCTGGGGCCAACGTCCTGACTTTC. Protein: CASTLWSSGANVLTF.

The CDR3 coding sequence is TGTGCCAGCAGCTTAGTTTTTGGCGACCCAGGGGGGGAAAAGCAGTACTTC. It specifies CASSLVFGDPGGEKQYF. This sequence joins TRBV7-8 and TRBJ2-7; D may correspond to TRBD1 or TRBD2 (7 bases each). The V gene's germline CDR1 is SGHVS and CDR2 FQNEAQ. The ends were cut back, 1 base at V and 8 bases at J, with 24 bases in the middle. This CDR3 is built from 17 residues.

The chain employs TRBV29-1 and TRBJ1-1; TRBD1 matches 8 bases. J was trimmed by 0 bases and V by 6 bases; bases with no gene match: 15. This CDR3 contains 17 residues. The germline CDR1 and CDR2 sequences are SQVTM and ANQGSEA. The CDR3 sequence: CSVRPVRTGPMNTEAFF. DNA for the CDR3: TGCAGCGTCCGACCCGTCAGGACAGGGCCCATGAACACTGAAGCTTTCTTT.

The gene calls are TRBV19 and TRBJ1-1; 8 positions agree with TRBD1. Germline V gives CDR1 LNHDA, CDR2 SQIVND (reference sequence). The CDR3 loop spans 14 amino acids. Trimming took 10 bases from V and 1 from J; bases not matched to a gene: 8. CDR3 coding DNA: TGTGCCACCTCGGACAGGGTTTGGAACACTGAAGCTTTCTTT. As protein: CATSDRVWNTEAFF.

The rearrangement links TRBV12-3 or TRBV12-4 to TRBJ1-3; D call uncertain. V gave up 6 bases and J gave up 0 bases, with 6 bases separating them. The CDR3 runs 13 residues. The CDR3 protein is CASRPSSGNTIYF. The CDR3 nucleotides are TGTGCCAGCAGGCCCAGCTCTGGAAACACCATATATTTT.

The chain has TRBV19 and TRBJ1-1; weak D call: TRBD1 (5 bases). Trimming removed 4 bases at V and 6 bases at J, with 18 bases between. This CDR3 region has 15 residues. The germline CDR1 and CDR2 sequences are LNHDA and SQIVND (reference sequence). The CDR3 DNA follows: TGTGCCAGTAGTAATACCGGGGACGTCGCCGCTGAAGCTTTCTTT. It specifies CASSNTGDVAAEAFF.

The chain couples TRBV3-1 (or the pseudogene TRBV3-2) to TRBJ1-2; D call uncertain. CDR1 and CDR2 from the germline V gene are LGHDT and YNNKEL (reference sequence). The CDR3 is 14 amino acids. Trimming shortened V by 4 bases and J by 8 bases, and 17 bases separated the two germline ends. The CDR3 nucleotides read TGTGCCAGCAGCCCGACAAGCGCTGGTTACGGCTACACCTTC. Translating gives CASSPTSAGYGYTF.

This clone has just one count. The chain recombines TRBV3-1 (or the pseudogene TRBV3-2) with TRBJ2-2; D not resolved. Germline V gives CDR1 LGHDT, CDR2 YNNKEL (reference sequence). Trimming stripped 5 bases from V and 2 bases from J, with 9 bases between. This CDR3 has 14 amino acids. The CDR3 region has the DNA TGTGCCAGCAGCTTCCAATTCAACACCGGGGAGCTGTTTTTT. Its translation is CASSFQFNTGELFF.

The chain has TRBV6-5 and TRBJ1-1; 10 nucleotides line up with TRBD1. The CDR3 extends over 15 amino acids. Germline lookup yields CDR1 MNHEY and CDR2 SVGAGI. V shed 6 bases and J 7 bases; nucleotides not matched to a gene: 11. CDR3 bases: TGTGCCAGCAGAATCCGGGACAGGGGAATTTATGAAGCTTTCTTT. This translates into CASRIRDRGIYEAFF.

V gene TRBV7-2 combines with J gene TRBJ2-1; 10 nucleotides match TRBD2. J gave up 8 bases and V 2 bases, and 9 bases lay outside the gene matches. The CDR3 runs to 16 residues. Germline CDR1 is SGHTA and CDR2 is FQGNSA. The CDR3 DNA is TGTGCCAGCAGCTTACTATCCAGCGGGGGGGTCCATGAGCAGTTCTTC. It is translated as CASSLLSSGGVHEQFF.

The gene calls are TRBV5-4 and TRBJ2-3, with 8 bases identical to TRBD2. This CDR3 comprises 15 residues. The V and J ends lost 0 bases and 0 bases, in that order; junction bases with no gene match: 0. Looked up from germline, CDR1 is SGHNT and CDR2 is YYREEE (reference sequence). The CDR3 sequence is CASSLVAGSTDTQYF. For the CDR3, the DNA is TGTGCCAGCAGCTTGGTAGCGGGAAGCACAGATACGCAGTATTTT.

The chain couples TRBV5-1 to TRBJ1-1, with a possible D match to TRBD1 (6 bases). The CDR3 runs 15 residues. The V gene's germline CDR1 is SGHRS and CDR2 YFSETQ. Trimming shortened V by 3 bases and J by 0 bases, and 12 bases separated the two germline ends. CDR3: CASSSSGTMNTEAFF. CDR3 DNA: TGCGCCAGCAGCTCCTCCGGGACAATGAACACTGAAGCTTTCTTT.

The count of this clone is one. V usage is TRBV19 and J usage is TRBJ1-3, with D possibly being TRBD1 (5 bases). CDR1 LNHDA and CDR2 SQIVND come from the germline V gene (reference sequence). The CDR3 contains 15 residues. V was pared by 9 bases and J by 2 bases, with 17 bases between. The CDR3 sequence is CASALGAAAGNTIYF. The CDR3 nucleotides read TGTGCCAGCGCCTTAGGGGCAGCAGCTGGAAACACCATATATTTT.

CDR3 protein: CASSTTENTEAFF. The CDR3 DNA reads TGTGCCAGCAGCACGACAGAGAACACTGAAGCTTTCTTT. V is TRBV6-5 and J is TRBJ1-1; D perhaps matches TRBD1 (5 bases). The CDR3 has 13 residues. Trimming cost V 6 bases and J 1 base, with 9 bases left between them. Germline CDR1 MNHEY, CDR2 SVGAGI.

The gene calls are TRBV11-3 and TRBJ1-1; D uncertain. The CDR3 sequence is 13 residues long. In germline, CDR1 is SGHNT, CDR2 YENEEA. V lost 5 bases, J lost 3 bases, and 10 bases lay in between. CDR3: CASSQAEHTEAFF. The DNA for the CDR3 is TGTGCCAGCAGCCAGGCGGAGCACACTGAAGCTTTCTTT. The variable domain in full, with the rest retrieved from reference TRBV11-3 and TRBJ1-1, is EAGVVQSPRYKIIEKKQPVAFWCNPISGHNTLYWYLQNLGQGPELLIRYENEEAVDDSQLPKDRFSAERLKGVDSTLKIQPAELGDSAVYLCASSQAEHTEAFFGQGTRLTVV.

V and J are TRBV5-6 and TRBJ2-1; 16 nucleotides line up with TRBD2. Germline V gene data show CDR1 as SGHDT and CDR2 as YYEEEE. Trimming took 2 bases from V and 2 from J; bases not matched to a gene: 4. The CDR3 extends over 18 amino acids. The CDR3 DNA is TGTGCCAGCAGCTTTGGGACTAGCGGGAGGGTGGCCTACAATGAGCAGTTCTTC. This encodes CASSFGTSGRVAYNEQFF.

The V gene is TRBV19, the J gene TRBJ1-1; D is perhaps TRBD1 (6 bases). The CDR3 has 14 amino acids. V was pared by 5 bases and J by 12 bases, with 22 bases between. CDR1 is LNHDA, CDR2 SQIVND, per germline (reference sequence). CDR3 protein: CASSAQVWGHTPFF. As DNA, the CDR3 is TGTGCCAGTAGTGCTCAAGTGTGGGGGCACACCCCTTTCTTT.

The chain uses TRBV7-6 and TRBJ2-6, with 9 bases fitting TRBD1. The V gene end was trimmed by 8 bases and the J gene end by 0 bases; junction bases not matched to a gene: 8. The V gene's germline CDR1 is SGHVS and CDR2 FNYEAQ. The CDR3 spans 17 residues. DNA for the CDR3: TGTGCCAGCGGGTCGGGACAGGGCTTCTCTGGGGCCAACGTCCTGACTTTC. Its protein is CASGSGQGFSGANVLTF.